Sequencing of this T cell receptor (beta chain) was carried out in a study of immune evolution from preneoplasia to lung adenocarcinoma. Study-level background: HLA loss of heterozygosity: roughly 6.4% AIS, under 19% MIA, over 30% ADC, none AAH. Study-wide points: Clonality was highest in normal lung, lower in later-stage lesions apparently.

Profiled with immunoSEQ multiplex PCR; TCRdb holds only in-frame clones, not every one. The top ten hold 5% to 8.5% of the sample, which has 5,500 to 8,000 clones, 77% seen once. On this clone itself: Its antigen remains unidentified.

Histologic diagnosis was independently verified by two lung pathologists. The V and J ends lost 6 bases and 0 bases respectively, with 7 bases between them. In germline, CDR1 is MNHEY, CDR2 SMNVEV (reference sequence). This CDR3 is built from 13 residues. The gene calls are TRBV27 and TRBJ2-3; no clear D gene. The sample comprised FFPE lung adenocarcinoma in situ tissue. The source of this sequence is a person between 60 and 80 years old with lung adenocarcinoma. CDR3 sequence reads: CASRGWSTDTQYF. DNA for the CDR3: TGTGCCAGCAGAGGGTGGAGCACAGATACGCAGTATTTT.